These 3 T cell receptor beta chains were all obtained from the same sample, sequenced in a study of identical twins. TCRdb called the 5' RACE reads again in MiXCR, with one record for every CDR3 protein. The table has hundreds of thousands of distinct CDR3 sequences, about 9.4% seen once. These sequences were also reported in another study, on yellow fever vaccine responses in identical twins.

The sample consisted of PBMCs. These receptor sequences come from a young woman in good health.

This clonotype appeared a few times. This chain connects TRBV14 to TRBJ2-1; 9 bases map to TRBD2. CDR1 is SGHDN, CDR2 FVKESK, per germline. The CDR3 contains 15 residues. After removal of 4 bases from V and 4 bases from J, the junction contained 5 bases not matched to a gene. In DNA form, the CDR3 reads TGTGCCAGCAGCCTATGGCTAGCGGGGTACAATGAGCAGTTCTTC. Its protein product is CASSLWLAGYNEQFF.

Many counts were recorded for this clonotype. This sequence joins TRBV9 and TRBJ2-3, with TRBD2 matching over 12 bases. The germline gives CDR1 SGDLS, CDR2 YYNGEE. CDR3 length: 18 amino acids. Trimming took 3 bases from V and 2 from J; bases not matched to a gene: 10. The CDR3, as DNA: TGTGCCAGCAGCGCCCATCCGAGACTAGCGGGGGTCACAGATACGCAGTATTTT. Protein: CASSAHPRLAGVTDTQYF.

This clonotype was picked up many times. This rearrangement joins TRBV29-1 to TRBJ2-3, with D unclear. The germline CDR1 and CDR2 sequences are SQVTM and ANQGSEA. The CDR3 runs 12 residues. The V gene lost 6 bases and the J gene lost 4 bases, with 11 bases spanning the gap. CDR3 sequence reads: CSVALSPDTQYF. The CDR3 DNA follows: TGCAGCGTGGCACTAAGCCCAGATACGCAGTATTTT.